This T cell receptor (beta chain) was retrieved from a study of shared T cell receptors in the human thymus. The CDR3 has 13 residues. Looked up from germline, CDR1 is SNHLY and CDR2 is FYNNEI. The data were produced by immunoSEQ multiplex PCR, yet TCRdb's version contains in-frame clones alone and is incomplete. The sample contains approximately 760,000 clones, 70% to 90% of which appear only once. The data also belong to a second study, concerning human thymus T cells.

The sample comprised thymocytes. The source is a girl in the first two years of life with a congenital heart defect. V and J are TRBV2 and TRBJ2-3; maybe TRBD2 (5 bases). The CDR3 bases are TGTGCGCAGTTGGACTGGCACACAGATACGCAGTATTTT. Its protein product is CAQLDWHTDTQYF.